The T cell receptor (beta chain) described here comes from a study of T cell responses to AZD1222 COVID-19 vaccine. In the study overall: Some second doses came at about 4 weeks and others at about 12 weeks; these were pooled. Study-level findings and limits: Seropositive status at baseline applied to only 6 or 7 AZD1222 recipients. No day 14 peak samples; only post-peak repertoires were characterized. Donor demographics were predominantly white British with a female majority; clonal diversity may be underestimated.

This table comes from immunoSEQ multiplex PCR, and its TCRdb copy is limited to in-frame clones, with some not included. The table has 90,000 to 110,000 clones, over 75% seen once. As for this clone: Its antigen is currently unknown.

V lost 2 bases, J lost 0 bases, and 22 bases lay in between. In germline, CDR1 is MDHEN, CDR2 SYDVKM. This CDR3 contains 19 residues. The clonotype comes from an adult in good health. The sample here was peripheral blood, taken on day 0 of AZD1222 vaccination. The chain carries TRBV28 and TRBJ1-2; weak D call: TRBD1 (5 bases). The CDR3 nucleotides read TGTGCCAGCAGTTTAGCCCCCCCCTCCGTGGGGGACCCTAACTATGGCTACACCTTC. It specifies CASSLAPPSVGDPNYGYTF.